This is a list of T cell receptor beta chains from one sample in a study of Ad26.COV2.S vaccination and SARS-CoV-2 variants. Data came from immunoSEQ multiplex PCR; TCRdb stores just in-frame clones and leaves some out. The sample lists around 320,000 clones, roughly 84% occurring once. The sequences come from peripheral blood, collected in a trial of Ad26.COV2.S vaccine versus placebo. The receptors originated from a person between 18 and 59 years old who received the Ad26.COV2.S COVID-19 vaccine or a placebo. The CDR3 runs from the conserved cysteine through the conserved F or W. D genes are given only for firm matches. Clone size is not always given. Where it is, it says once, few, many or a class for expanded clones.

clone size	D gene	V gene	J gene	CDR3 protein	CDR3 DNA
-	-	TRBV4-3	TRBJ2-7	CASSQGGRTYYEQYF	TGCGCCAGCAGCCAAGGGGGGAGGACGTACTACGAGCAGTACTTC
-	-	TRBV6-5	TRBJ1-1	CASSYHSTMSEAFF	TGTGCCAGCAGTTACCACTCAACGATGTCTGAAGCTTTCTTT
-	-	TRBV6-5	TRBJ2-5	CASSTQGTQYF	TGTGCCAGCAGCACCCAGGGAACCCAGTACTTC
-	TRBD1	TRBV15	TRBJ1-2	CATSKQGNYGYTF	TGTGCCACCAGCAAACAGGGGAACTATGGCTACACCTTC
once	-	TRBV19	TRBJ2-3	CASTKSKGDTQYF	TGTGCCAGTACTAAGAGCAAGGGAGATACGCAGTATTTT
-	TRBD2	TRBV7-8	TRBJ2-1	CASSLALGGGNEQFF	TGTGCCAGCAGCTTAGCCCTGGGCGGGGGAAATGAGCAGTTCTTC
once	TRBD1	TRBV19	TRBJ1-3	CASSIRDSPGNTIYF	TGTGCCAGTAGTATAAGGGACAGTCCTGGAAACACCATATATTTT
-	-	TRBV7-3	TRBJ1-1	CASRQDRNTEAFF	TGTGCCAGCAGACAGGATAGGAACACTGAAGCTTTCTTT
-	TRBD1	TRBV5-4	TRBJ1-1	CASSFRDRDSQEAFF	TGTGCCAGCAGCTTCCGAGACAGGGACTCCCAGGAAGCTTTCTTT
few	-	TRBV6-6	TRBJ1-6	CASSYPPQAPNSPLHF	TGTGCCAGCAGTTACCCTCCCCAGGCGCCGAATTCACCCCTCCACTTT
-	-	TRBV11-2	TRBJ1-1	CASSLGRDLNTEAFF	TGTGCCAGCAGCTTAGGTAGGGATTTGAACACTGAAGCTTTCTTT
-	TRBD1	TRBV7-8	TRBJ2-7	CASSSQNGRTGGEQYF	TGTGCCAGCAGCTCACAGAATGGTAGGACAGGGGGGGAGCAGTACTTC
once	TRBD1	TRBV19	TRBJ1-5	CASSDSQGVGNQPQHF	TGTGCCAGTAGTGACTCACAGGGGGTCGGCAATCAGCCCCAGCATTTT
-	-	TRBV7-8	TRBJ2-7	CASSRVRVEHEQYF	TGTGCCAGCAGCAGAGTAAGGGTTGAGCACGAGCAGTACTTC
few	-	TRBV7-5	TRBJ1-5	CARSLTRRPRVDQPQHF	TGTGCCAGAAGCTTAACCCGGCGCCCCCGGGTGGATCAGCCCCAGCATTTT
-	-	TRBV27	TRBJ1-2	CASSSVGGSSTF	TGTGCCAGCAGTTCCGTCGGGGGGAGCTCGACCTTC
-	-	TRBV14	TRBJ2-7	CASSQIGYEQYF	TGTGCCAGCAGCCAAATAGGCTACGAGCAGTACTTC
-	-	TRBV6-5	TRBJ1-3	CASSSPGNTIYF	TGTGCCAGCAGTTCTCCTGGAAACACCATATATTTT